A single sample is the source of the 24 T cell receptor beta chains below, sequenced in a study of early T cells in non-severe SARS-CoV-2 infection. Each CDR3 protein gets one entry after TCRdb re-called the 5' RACE reads with MiXCR. The table has 37,000 or so distinct CDR3 sequences, roughly 5% seen once; the top ten hold 4.8%. Sequenced material: whole blood. Receptor source: an adult who was a healthcare worker with PCR-confirmed SARS-CoV-2 infection or an uninfected control (not recorded which).

This clonotype came up many times. This chain links TRBV11-1 with TRBJ1-1; no reliable D call. V was pared by 3 bases and J by 4 bases, with 9 bases between. Per germline, CDR1 SGHAT and CDR2 FQDESV (reference sequence). The CDR3 extends over 13 amino acids. CDR3 sequence: CASSFSLSTEAFF. CDR3 DNA: TGTGCCAGCAGCTTTAGCCTGAGCACTGAAGCTTTCTTT. Complete variable domain (other parts from reference TRBV11-1 and TRBJ1-1): EAEVAQSPRYKITEKSQAVAFWCDPISGHATLYWYRQILGQGPELLVQFQDESVVDDSQLPKDRFSAERLKGVDSTLKIQPAELGDSAMYLCASSFSLSTEAFFGQGTRLTVV.

The table lists this clonotype with many counts. The chain has TRBV4-3 and TRBJ2-1, with D possibly TRBD2 on 6 matching bases. The ends were cut back, 0 bases at V and 9 bases at J, with 9 bases in the middle. The CDR3 loop spans 13 amino acids. Looked up from germline, CDR1 is LGHNA and CDR2 is YSLEER. The CDR3 sequence: CASSQDGGFEQFF. For the CDR3, the DNA is TGCGCCAGCAGCCAAGATGGGGGGTTTGAGCAGTTCTTC.

The V gene is TRBV9, the J gene TRBJ2-2; 7 bases agree with TRBD1. V lost 3 bases to trimming and J lost 2 bases; unmatched junction nucleotides: 4. CDR1 is SGDLS and CDR2 is YYNGEE in the germline V gene. CDR3 length equals 15 residues. The CDR3 nucleotides read TGTGCCAGCAGCGACAGGGGCGCAAACACCGGGGAGCTGTTTTTT. Protein product: CASSDRGANTGELFF.

This clonotype has only a few counts. The genes are TRBV28 and TRBJ2-7; D call uncertain. The V and J ends lost 7 bases and 2 bases respectively, with 15 bases between them. Germline V gene lookup returns CDR1 MDHEN and CDR2 SYDVKM. The CDR3 contains 14 residues. This CDR3 reads CASTSERRTYEQYF. CDR3 DNA: TGTGCCAGCACCTCGGAACGCAGGACCTACGAGCAGTACTTC.

There are many counts of this clonotype. This rearrangement joins TRBV7-2 to TRBJ2-5, with no clear D. Germline V gene data show CDR1 as SGHTA and CDR2 as FQGNSA. The CDR3 contains 12 residues. The V and J ends lost 5 bases and 0 bases respectively, with 4 bases between them. As DNA, the CDR3 is TGTGCCAGCAGCCCGTACCAAGAGACCCAGTACTTC. It yields the protein CASSPYQETQYF.

The sample holds many counts of this clonotype. The chain has TRBV7-9 and TRBJ2-7; 7 bases are shared with TRBD1. Germline V gene sequence: CDR1 SEHNR, CDR2 FQNEAQ (reference sequence). The CDR3 runs to 14 residues. With V trimmed by 6 bases and J by 2 bases, 7 bases remained unmatched. CDR3 sequence: CASSHGQATYEQYF. The CDR3 DNA reads TGTGCCAGCAGTCATGGACAGGCCACCTACGAGCAGTACTTC. The full variable domain, in which reference TRBV7-9 and TRBJ2-7 provide the parts outside the CDR3, is DTGVSQNPRHKITKRGQNVTFRCDPISEHNRLYWYRQTLGQGPEFLTYFQNEAQLEKSRLLSDRFSAERPKGSFSTLEIQRTEQGDSAMYLCASSHGQATYEQYFGPGTRLTVT.

This clonotype came up many times. The gene calls are TRBV20-1 and TRBJ2-1, with 9 bases identical to TRBD1. The trim removed 3 bases at V and 10 bases at J, leaving 10 bases unmatched. The CDR3 contains 14 residues. Germline V CDR1 and CDR2: DFQATT, SNEGSKA (reference sequence). The CDR3 here is CSASRGTGLNEQFF. In DNA, the CDR3 is TGCAGTGCTAGTAGGGGGACAGGGTTGAACGAGCAGTTCTTC.

This clonotype was seen a few times. This chain uses TRBV11-2 with TRBJ2-1, with D maybe TRBD1 (5 bases). The germline V and J ends were trimmed by 5 bases and 9 bases, with 11 bases remaining between them. Germline CDR1 reads SGHAT; CDR2 reads FQNNGV. The CDR3 is 12 residues long. CDR3 sequence reads: CASSPRTSEQFF. The CDR3 bases are TGTGCCAGCAGCCCCCGGACATCTGAGCAGTTCTTC.

Many counts were recorded for this clonotype. The CDR3 coding sequence is TGTGCCAGCAGCCGAATGACAGTCCAAGAGACCCAGTACTTC. Translated: CASSRMTVQETQYF. The rearrangement links TRBV7-6 to TRBJ2-5, with TRBD1 as a possible D gene (5 bases). V shed 5 bases and J shed 1 base, with 11 bases lying between them. CDR3 length: 14 amino acids. Germline assignment: CDR1 SGHVS and CDR2 FNYEAQ.

This clonotype appeared many times. V gene TRBV10-1 combines with J gene TRBJ2-3; 14 bases are a match to TRBD2. Germline lookup yields CDR1 WNHNN and CDR2 SYGVQD (reference sequence). This CDR3 is built from 18 residues. J gave up 7 bases and V 3 bases, and 12 bases lay outside the gene matches. This chain's CDR3 is CASSDAGLAGGSLYTQYF. CDR3 DNA sequence: TGCGCCAGCAGTGACGCCGGACTAGCGGGAGGAAGCTTATATACGCAGTATTTT.

This clonotype appeared many times. The chain couples TRBV7-6 to TRBJ2-7; D remains ambiguous. Germline V gene lookup returns CDR1 SGHVS and CDR2 FNYEAQ. The V and J ends lost 5 bases and 4 bases respectively, with 18 bases between them. CDR3 length: 15 residues. The DNA for the CDR3 is TGTGCCAGCAGCCCCCCGAACTCCGACCCTTACGAGCAGTACTTC. The encoded protein is CASSPPNSDPYEQYF.

This clonotype was recorded at least ten times. This chain connects TRBV19 to TRBJ2-4; a weak D match, TRBD1 (6 bases). V lost 4 bases and J lost 2, with 18 bases in between. This CDR3 is built from 17 residues. Germline CDR1 is LNHDA and CDR2 is SQIVND (reference sequence). This CDR3 is CASSKNRDTAPKNIQYF. Here the CDR3 DNA reads TGTGCCAGTAGTAAAAACCGGGACACTGCCCCCAAAAACATTCAGTACTTC.

The table lists this clonotype with many counts. The rearrangement joins TRBV14 to TRBJ1-6; perhaps TRBD1 as D (5 bases). CDR1 SGHDN and CDR2 FVKESK come from the germline V gene. The CDR3 runs 13 residues. Trimming left V 4 bases short and J 8 bases short, with 9 bases between. The chain's CDR3 is CASSRQFDSPLHF. The CDR3, as DNA: TGTGCCAGCAGCCGACAGTTCGATTCACCCCTCCACTTT. Variable domain in full (rest from reference TRBV14 and TRBJ1-6): EAGVTQFPSHSVIEKGQTVTLRCDPISGHDNLYWYRRVMGKEIKFLLHFVKESKQDESGMPNNRFLAERTGGTYSTLKVQPAELEDSGVYFCASSRQFDSPLHFGNGTRLTVT.

This clonotype was observed a handful of times. The chain joins TRBV12-3 or TRBV12-4 to TRBJ1-1, with D tentatively TRBD1 (5 bases). The ends were cut back, 5 bases at V and 4 bases at J, with 14 bases in the middle. The CDR3 length is 14 residues. The CDR3 spells CASSTPWGGTEAFF. The CDR3 DNA reads as TGTGCCAGCAGTACCCCGTGGGGCGGCACTGAAGCTTTCTTT.

This clonotype was observed a handful of times. The chain employs TRBV5-1 and TRBJ2-6, with D possibly matching TRBD2 (5 bases). From germline, CDR1 is SGHRS and CDR2 YFSETQ. The V and J ends lost 6 bases and 2 bases respectively, with 12 bases between them. The CDR3 is made up of 15 amino acids. The CDR3 sequence: CASTLGVAGANVLTF. CDR3 bases: TGCGCCAGCACCCTCGGGGTAGCTGGGGCCAACGTCCTGACTTTC.

In its sample, this clonotype was seen many times. The chain carries TRBV3-1 and TRBJ2-7; TRBD2 matches at 11 bases. The CDR3 loop spans 18 amino acids. With 1 base clipped from V and 6 bases from J, the junction kept 14 bases outside the gene matches. Germline CDR1 and CDR2: LGHDT and YNNKEL (reference sequence). The chain's CDR3 is CASSQGGSGRGPGSEQYF. The DNA for the CDR3 is TGTGCCAGCAGCCAAGGTGGTAGCGGGAGGGGTCCGGGGAGCGAGCAGTACTTC.

This clonotype showed up just a few times. DNA of the CDR3: TGTGCCAGTAATCGGGACATGAACACTGAAGCTTTCTTT. Its translation: CASNRDMNTEAFF. The J gene is TRBJ1-1, the V gene TRBV5-5; tentative D call: TRBD1 (6 bases). The CDR3 loop spans 13 amino acids. Deletions cut 8 bases from V and 0 bases from J, with 11 bases between. In germline, CDR1 is SGHKS, CDR2 YYEKEE (reference sequence).

This clonotype is medium-sized (0.01 to 0.1%) within its sample. This chain links TRBV28 with TRBJ1-6; D gene unclear. The germline V and J ends were trimmed by 6 bases and 7 bases, with 16 bases remaining between them. CDR1 MDHEN and CDR2 SYDVKM come from the germline V gene. This CDR3 is 15 amino acids long. The CDR3 here is CASSLRGILNSPLHF. DNA of the CDR3: TGTGCCAGCAGCCTAAGAGGGATTCTGAATTCACCCCTCCACTTT.

This rearrangement joins TRBV11-2 to TRBJ1-1; D uncertain. The length of the CDR3 is 13 residues. Germline assignment: CDR1 SGHAT and CDR2 FQNNGV. Trimming cost V 5 bases and J 4 bases, with 11 bases left between them. Here the CDR3 DNA reads TGTGCCAGCAGCCAACAGAAAAGCACTGAAGCTTTCTTT. Translating gives CASSQQKSTEAFF.

V and J are TRBV7-3 and TRBJ2-1; 12 nucleotides align to TRBD2. Germline V lookup: CDR1 SGHTA, CDR2 FQGTGA. The J segment lost 8 bases and the V segment lost 5 bases, leaving 10 bases of the junction unmatched. This CDR3 is built from 16 residues. Here the CDR3 reads CASSQGTSGLEDEQFF. For the CDR3, the DNA is TGTGCCAGCAGCCAGGGGACTAGCGGGCTCGAGGATGAGCAGTTCTTC.

This clonotype was observed a handful of times. The chain recombines TRBV7-6 with TRBJ2-1, with TRBD2 identical over 10 bases. The CDR3 contains 15 residues. V shed 0 bases and J 5 bases; nucleotides not matched to a gene: 1. Germline CDR1 and CDR2: SGHVS and FNYEAQ. This chain's CDR3 is CASSLALAGDNEQFF. The CDR3 nucleotides are TGTGCCAGCAGCTTAGCGCTAGCGGGGGACAATGAGCAGTTCTTC.

This clonotype showed up many times. V usage is TRBV5-1 and J usage is TRBJ2-7, with TRBD1 identical over 7 bases. Germline loops: CDR1 SGHRS, CDR2 YFSETQ. CDR3 length equals 15 residues. V dropped 4 bases and J dropped 2; count of bases not matched to a gene: 9. The CDR3 nucleotides are TGCGCCAGCAGCCGAACCCCGGGACAGACCTACGAGCAGTACTTC. It translates to CASSRTPGQTYEQYF.

This clonotype was recorded at least ten times. This chain links TRBV6-5 with TRBJ2-1, with D hard to call. The CDR3 loop spans 15 amino acids. CDR1 MNHEY and CDR2 SVGAGI come from the germline V gene. Deletions cut 0 bases from V and 6 bases from J, with 12 bases between. CDR3 nucleotides: TGTGCCAGCAGTTACTCGATCGCAACGGGCAATGAGCAGTTCTTC. Translating gives CASSYSIATGNEQFF.

This clonotype has at least ten counts. The rearrangement uses TRBV5-4 and TRBJ2-7; TRBD1 aligns across 7 bases. There are 12 residues in the CDR3. V lost 5 bases and J lost 7; bases outside the gene matches: 6. Germline V CDR1 and CDR2: SGHNT, YYREEE (reference sequence). The CDR3 sequence is CASSEGAREQYF. Written as DNA, the CDR3 is TGTGCCAGCAGTGAGGGGGCCCGGGAGCAGTACTTC.